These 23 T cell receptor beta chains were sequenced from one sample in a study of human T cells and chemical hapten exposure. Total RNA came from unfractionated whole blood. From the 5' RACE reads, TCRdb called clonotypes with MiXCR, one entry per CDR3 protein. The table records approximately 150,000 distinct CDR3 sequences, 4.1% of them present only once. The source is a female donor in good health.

In nucleotides, the CDR3 is TGTGCCAGCTCTTCTCCGGACAGCGTAAATGAAAAACTGTTTTTT. It is translated as CASSSPDSVNEKLFF. This sequence joins TRBV7-9 and TRBJ1-4, with a tentative D call TRBD1 (6 bases). This CDR3 spans 15 amino acids. Germline V gives CDR1 SEHNR, CDR2 FQNEAQ (reference sequence). Trimming took 8 bases from V and 5 from J, leaving 18 bases between them. The variable domain in full, completed from reference TRBV7-9 and TRBJ1-4, reads DTGVSQNPRHKITKRGQNVTFRCDPISEHNRLYWYRQTLGQGPEFLTYFQNEAQLEKSRLLSDRFSAERPKGSFSTLEIQRTEQGDSAMYLCASSSPDSVNEKLFFGSGTQLSVL.

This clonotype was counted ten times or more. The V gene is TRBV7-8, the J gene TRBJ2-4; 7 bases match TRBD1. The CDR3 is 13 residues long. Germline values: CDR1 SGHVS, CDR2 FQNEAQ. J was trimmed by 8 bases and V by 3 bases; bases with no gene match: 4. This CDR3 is CASSFSGTDIQYF. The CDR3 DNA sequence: TGTGCCAGCAGCTTCTCCGGGACAGACATTCAGTACTTC.

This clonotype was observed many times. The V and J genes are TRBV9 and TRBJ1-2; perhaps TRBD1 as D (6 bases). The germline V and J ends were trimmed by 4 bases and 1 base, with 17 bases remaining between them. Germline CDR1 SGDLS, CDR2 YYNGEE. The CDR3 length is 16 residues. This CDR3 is CASSPPLEGGNYGYTF. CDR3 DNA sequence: TGTGCCAGCAGCCCTCCTCTGGAAGGGGGTAACTATGGCTACACCTTC.

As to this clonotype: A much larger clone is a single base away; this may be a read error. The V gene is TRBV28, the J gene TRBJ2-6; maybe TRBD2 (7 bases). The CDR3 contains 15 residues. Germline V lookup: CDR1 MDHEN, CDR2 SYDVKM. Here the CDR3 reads CASTMGGAGANALTF. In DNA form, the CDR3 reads TGTGCCAGCACTATGGGGGGGGCTGGGGCCAACGCCCTGACTTTC. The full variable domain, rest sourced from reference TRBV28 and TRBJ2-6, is DVKVTQSSRYLVKRTGEKVFLECVQDMDHENMFWYRQDPGLGLRLIYFSYDVKMKEKGDIPEGYSVSREKKERFSLILESASTNQTSMYLCASTMGGAGANALTFGAGSRLTVL.

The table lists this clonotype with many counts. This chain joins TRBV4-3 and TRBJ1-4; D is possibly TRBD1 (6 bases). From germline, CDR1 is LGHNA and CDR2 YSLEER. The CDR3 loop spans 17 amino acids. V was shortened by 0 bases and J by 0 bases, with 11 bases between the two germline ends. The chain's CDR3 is CASSQDHGGPTNEKLFF. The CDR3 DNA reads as TGCGCCAGCAGCCAAGATCACGGGGGCCCAACTAATGAAAAACTGTTTTTT.

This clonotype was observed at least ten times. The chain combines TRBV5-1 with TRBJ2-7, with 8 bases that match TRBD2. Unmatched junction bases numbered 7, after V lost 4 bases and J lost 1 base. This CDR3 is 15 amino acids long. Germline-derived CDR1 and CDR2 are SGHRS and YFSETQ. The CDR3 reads CASSQGAGGSYEQYF. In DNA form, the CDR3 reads TGCGCCAGCAGCCAAGGTGCGGGGGGTTCCTACGAGCAGTACTTC. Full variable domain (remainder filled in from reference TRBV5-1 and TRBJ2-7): KAGVTQTPRYLIKTRGQQVTLSCSPISGHRSVSWYQQTPGQGLQFLFEYFSETQRNKGNFPGRFSGRQFSNSRSEMNVSTLELGDSALYLCASSQGAGGSYEQYFGPGTRLTVT.

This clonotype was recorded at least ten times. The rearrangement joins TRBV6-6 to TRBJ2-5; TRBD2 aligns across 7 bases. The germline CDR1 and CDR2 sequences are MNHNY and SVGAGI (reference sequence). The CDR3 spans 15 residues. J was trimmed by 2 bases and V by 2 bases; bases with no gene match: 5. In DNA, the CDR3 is TGTGCCAGCAGTTACCCGGTCGGGGGGCAAGAGACCCAGTACTTC. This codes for CASSYPVGGQETQYF.

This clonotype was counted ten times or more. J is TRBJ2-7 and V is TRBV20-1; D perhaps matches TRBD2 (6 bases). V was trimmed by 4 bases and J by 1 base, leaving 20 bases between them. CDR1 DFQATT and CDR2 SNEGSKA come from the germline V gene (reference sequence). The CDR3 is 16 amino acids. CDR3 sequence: CSAMRGVGTESYEQYF. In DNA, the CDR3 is TGCAGTGCTATGCGGGGAGTAGGGACTGAATCCTACGAGCAGTACTTC.

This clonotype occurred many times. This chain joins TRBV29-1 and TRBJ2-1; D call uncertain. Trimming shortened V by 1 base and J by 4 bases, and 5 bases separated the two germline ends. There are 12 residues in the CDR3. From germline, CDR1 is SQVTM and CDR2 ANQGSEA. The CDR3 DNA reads TGCAGCGTTGAAGTTTCGTACAATGAGCAGTTCTTC. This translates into CSVEVSYNEQFF.

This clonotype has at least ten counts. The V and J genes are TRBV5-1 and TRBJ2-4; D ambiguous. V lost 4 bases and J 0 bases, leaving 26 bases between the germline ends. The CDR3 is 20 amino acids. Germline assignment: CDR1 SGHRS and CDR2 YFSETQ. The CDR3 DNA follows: TGCGCCAGCAGCCCACACTCCTACTCGACGGATGTAGTAGCCAAAAACATTCAGTACTTC. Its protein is CASSPHSYSTDVVAKNIQYF.

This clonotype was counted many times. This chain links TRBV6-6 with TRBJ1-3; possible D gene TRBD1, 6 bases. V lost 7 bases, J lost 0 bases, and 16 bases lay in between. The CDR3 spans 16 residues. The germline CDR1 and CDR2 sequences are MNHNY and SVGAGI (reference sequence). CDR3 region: CASIQSGGGSGNTIYF. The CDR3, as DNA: TGTGCCAGCATTCAATCTGGGGGCGGCTCTGGAAACACCATATATTTT.

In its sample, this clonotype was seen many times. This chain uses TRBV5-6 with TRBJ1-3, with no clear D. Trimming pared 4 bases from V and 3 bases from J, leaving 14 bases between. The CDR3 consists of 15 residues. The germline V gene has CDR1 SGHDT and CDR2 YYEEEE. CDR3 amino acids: CASSPRMGFGNTIYF. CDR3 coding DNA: TGTGCCAGCAGCCCGCGTATGGGATTTGGAAACACCATATATTTT.

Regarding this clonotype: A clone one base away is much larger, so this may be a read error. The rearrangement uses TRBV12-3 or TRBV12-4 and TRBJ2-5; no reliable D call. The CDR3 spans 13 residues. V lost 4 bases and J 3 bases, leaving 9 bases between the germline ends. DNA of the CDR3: TGTGCCAGCAGTTGCCGGCGGAAAGAGACCCAGTACTTC. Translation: CASSCRRKETQYF.

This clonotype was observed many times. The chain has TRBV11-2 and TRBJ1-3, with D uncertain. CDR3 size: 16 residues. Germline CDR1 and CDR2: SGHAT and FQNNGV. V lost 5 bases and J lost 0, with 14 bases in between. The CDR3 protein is CASSLTVTHSGNTIYF. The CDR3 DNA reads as TGTGCCAGCAGCCTGACGGTTACCCACTCTGGAAACACCATATATTTT. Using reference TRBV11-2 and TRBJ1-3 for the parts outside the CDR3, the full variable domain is EAGVAQSPRYKIIEKRQSVAFWCNPISGHATLYWYQQILGQGPKLLIQFQNNGVVDDSQLPKDRFSAERLKGVDSTLKIQPAKLEDSAVYLCASSLTVTHSGNTIYFGEGSWLTVV.

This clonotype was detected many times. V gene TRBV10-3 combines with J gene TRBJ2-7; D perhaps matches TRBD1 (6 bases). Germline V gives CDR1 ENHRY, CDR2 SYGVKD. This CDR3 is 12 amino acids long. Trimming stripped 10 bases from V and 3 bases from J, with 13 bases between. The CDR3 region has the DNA TGTGCCACCAAAGCAGGGGACTACGAGCAGTACTTC. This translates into CATKAGDYEQYF.

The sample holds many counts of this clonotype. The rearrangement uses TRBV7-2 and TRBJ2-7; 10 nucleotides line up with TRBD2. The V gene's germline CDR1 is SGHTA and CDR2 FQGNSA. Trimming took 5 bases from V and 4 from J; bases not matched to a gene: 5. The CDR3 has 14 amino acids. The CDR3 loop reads CASSAGTSVYEQYF. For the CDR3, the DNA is TGTGCCAGCAGCGCCGGGACTAGCGTTTACGAGCAGTACTTC.

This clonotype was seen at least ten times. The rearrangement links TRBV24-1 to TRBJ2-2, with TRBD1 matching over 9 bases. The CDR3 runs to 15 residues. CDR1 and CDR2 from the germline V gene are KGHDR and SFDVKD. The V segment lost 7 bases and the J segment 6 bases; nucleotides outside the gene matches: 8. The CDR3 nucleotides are TGTGCCACCAGCAACCGGGACAGGGTGCCCGGGGAGCTGTTTTTT. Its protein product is CATSNRDRVPGELFF.

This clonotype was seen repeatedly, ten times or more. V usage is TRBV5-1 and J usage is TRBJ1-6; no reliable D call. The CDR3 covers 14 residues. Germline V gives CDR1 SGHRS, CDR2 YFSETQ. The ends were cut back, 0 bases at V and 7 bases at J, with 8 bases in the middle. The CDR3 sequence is CASSLGQQNSPLHF. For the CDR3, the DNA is TGCGCCAGCAGCTTGGGACAACAGAATTCACCCCTCCACTTT.

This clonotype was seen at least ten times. Here the CDR3 DNA reads TGTGCCAGCAGCTTTAGGGCGGGGGGGCCCAAAAACATTCAGTACTTC. Residues: CASSFRAGGPKNIQYF. The gene calls are TRBV7-2 and TRBJ2-4; 9 nucleotides line up with TRBD2. CDR3 size: 16 residues. Trimming took 3 bases from V and 2 from J; bases not matched to a gene: 5. Germline CDR1 SGHTA, CDR2 FQGNSA. Full variable domain (remainder filled in from reference TRBV7-2 and TRBJ2-4): GAGVSQSPSNKVTEKGKDVELRCDPISGHTALYWYRQSLGQGLEFLIYFQGNSAPDKSGLPSDRFSAERTGGSVSTLTIQRTQQEDSAVYLCASSFRAGGPKNIQYFGAGTRLSVL.

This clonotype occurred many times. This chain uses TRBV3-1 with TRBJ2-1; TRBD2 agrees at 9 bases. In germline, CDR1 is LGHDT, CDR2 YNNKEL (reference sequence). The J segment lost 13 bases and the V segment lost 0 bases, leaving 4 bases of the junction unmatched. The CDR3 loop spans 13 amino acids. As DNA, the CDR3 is TGTGCCAGCAGCCAAGATAGAGGGACTAGCCAGTTCTTC. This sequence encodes CASSQDRGTSQFF.

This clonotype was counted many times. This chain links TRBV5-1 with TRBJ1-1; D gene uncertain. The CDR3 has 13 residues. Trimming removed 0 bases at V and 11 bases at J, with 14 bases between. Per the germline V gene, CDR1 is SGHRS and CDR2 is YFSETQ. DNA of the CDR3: TGCGCCAGCAGCTTGGGGTCACTCCCGAGGGCTTTCTTT. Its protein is CASSLGSLPRAFF.

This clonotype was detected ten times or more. CDR3 nucleotides: TGCGCCAGCAGCCAAGTTCGGGGGCAAGGCGATACGCAGTATTTT. Amino acids: CASSQVRGQGDTQYF. The chain has TRBV4-3 and TRBJ2-3, with D tentatively TRBD1 or TRBD2 (6 bases each). Germline CDR1 and CDR2: LGHNA and YSLEER. Trimming took 1 base from V and 6 from J, leaving 14 bases between them. The CDR3 is 15 amino acids.

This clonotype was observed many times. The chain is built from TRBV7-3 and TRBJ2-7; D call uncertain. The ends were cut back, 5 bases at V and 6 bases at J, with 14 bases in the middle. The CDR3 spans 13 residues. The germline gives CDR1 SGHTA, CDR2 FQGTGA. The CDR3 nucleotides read TGTGCCAGCAGCCCCGAATTAACGAGCGAGCAGTACTTC. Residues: CASSPELTSEQYF.